This T cell receptor beta chain was identified in a study of T-cell memory formation after mild COVID-19. Study information: There were largely donor-specific TCR clusters. Findings and caveats of the study: CD4+ bias marked clones expanding day 15 to 37, unlike balanced contracting clones. The study found contracting CD4+ clones mainly in CM and EM and contracting CD8+ clones in EMRA. Clones from the second wave (peaking day 37) had unconfirmed SARS-CoV-2 specificity.

Remarks on this clonotype: What it binds is unknown.

TCRdb independently ran MiXCR on the 5' RACE reads; one entry per CDR3 protein. The sample holds 350,000 to 500,000 distinct CDR3 sequences, roughly 17% seen once. The CDR3 is 16 amino acids. Germline V lookup: CDR1 SGHRS, CDR2 YFSETQ. V dropped 2 bases and J dropped 4; count of bases not matched to a gene: 6. The J gene is TRBJ2-2, the V gene TRBV5-1, with TRBD1 matching over 9 bases. The sequenced sample was PBMCs or a T cell subset sorted from them (not recorded which). This TCR came from a young man who had mild COVID-19 (a few samples of this study predate the infection). Cell type and time point are not known. The CDR3, as DNA: TGCGCCAGCAGCTTACCGGGACAGGGAGTCACCGGGGAGCTGTTTTTT. The encoded protein is CASSLPGQGVTGELFF.